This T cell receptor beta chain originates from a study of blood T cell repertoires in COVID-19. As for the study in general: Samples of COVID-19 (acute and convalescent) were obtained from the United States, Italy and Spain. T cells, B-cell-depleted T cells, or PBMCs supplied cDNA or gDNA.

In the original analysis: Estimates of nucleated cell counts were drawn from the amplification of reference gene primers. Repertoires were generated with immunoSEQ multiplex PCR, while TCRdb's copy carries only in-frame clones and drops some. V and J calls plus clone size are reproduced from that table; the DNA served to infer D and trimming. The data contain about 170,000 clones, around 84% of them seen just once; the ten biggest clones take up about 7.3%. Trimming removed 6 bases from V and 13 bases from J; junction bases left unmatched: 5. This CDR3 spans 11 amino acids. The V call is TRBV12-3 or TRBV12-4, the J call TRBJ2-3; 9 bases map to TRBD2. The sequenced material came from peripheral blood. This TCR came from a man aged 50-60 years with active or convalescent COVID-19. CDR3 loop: CASSLAGNKYF. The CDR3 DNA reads TGTGCCAGCAGCCTAGCGGGGAATAAGTATTTT.